Reported below is one TCR beta chain. The V gene lost 3 bases and the J gene lost 1 base, with 9 bases spanning the gap. The germline CDR1 and CDR2 sequences are MGHRA and YSYEKL. The CDR3 sequence is 14 residues long. These data originate in a study of T-cell memory formation after mild COVID-19. TCRdb called the 5' RACE reads again in MiXCR, with one record for every CDR3 protein. The sample carries approximately 450,000 distinct CDR3 sequences, 15% to 20% recorded once. J is TRBJ2-5 and V is TRBV4-1; no clear D gene. Sequenced sample: PBMCs or a T cell subset sorted from them (not recorded which). The TCR comes from an adult woman who had mild COVID-19 (a few samples of this study predate the infection). Cell type and time point are not known. The CDR3 bases are TGCGCCAGCAGCCACCCAGCCATCCAAGAGACCCAGTACTTC. Protein sequence: CASSHPAIQETQYF.